The next 19 T cell receptor beta chains were all read from a single sample in a study of cytomegalovirus exposure and HLA in healthy donors. A multiplex PCR was run with 60 Vbeta primers and 13 Jbeta primers. Only in-frame clones appear in the TCRdb table, and some are missing; sequencing was by immunoSEQ multiplex PCR. The sample lists around 180,000 clones, approximately 71% occurring once. Sample: PBMCs. The receptors originated from a girl aged 5 to 17 in good health and CMV-seronegative.

The chain combines TRBV27 with TRBJ2-1, with D hard to call. V lost 0 bases to trimming and J lost 0 bases, with 6 bases between them. This CDR3 is 15 amino acids long. The germline V gene encodes CDR1 MNHEY and CDR2 SMNVEV (reference sequence). Here the CDR3 DNA reads TGTGCCAGCAGTTTATCTCCCAGCTCCTACAATGAGCAGTTCTTC. The encoded protein is CASSLSPSSYNEQFF.

The V call is TRBV2, the J call TRBJ2-1, with TRBD1 identical over 9 bases. V gave up 4 bases and J gave up 9 bases; unmatched junction bases: 13. This CDR3 has 16 amino acids. Germline V gene sequence: CDR1 SNHLY, CDR2 FYNNEI. The CDR3 reads CASSGRGTGNSIEQFF. In DNA form, the CDR3 reads TGTGCCAGCAGTGGTAGGGGGACAGGGAATTCTATTGAGCAGTTCTTC.

The gene calls are TRBV6-1 and TRBJ1-4; 7 bases fit TRBD1. The CDR3 totals 16 residues. After removal of 3 bases from V and 1 base from J, the junction contained 5 bases not matched to a gene. CDR1 is MNHNS and CDR2 is SASEGT in the germline V gene. The CDR3 DNA reads as TGTGCCAGCAGTGACCTCACAGGGGTAACTAATGAAAAACTGTTTTTT. Its protein product is CASSDLTGVTNEKLFF.

CDR3 loop: CASSIQGRETQYF. The CDR3 region has the DNA TGCGCCAGCAGCATTCAGGGGCGAGAGACCCAGTACTTC. This sequence joins TRBV5-1 and TRBJ2-5; TRBD1 might be the D (6 bases). CDR1 is SGHRS and CDR2 is YFSETQ in the germline V gene. Trimming cost V 4 bases and J 4 bases, with 11 bases left between them. The CDR3 sequence is 13 residues long.

This clone appeared a few times. This chain connects TRBV5-8 to TRBJ1-5; no firm D call. Looked up from germline, CDR1 is SGHTS and CDR2 is YDEGEE. The CDR3 is 13 amino acids. V was clipped by 4 bases and J by 7 bases, with 12 bases between them. The CDR3 loop reads CASSPAAGQPQHF. In nucleotides, the CDR3 is TGTGCCAGCAGCCCGGCCGCGGGCCAGCCCCAGCATTTT.

J is TRBJ2-7 and V is TRBV6-1; tentative D call: TRBD1 (6 bases). Germline V gives CDR1 MNHNS, CDR2 SASEGT. V was clipped by 7 bases and J by 0 bases, with 13 bases between them. The length of the CDR3 is 14 residues. CDR3 sequence reads: CASTQGGSSYEQYF. The CDR3, as DNA: TGTGCCAGCACTCAAGGGGGAAGCTCCTACGAGCAGTACTTC.

The rearrangement uses TRBV7-5 and TRBJ2-7; the D call TRBD1 from the table was never checked on the DNA. TRBV7-5 is shown as a pseudogene. The CDR3 covers 13 residues. The CDR3 loop is CARSPQVPRWQYF. CDR3 DNA sequence: TGTGCCAGAAGCCCCCAGGTCCCGCGATGGCAGTACTTC.

The sample holds a few counts of this clone. This rearrangement joins TRBV14 to TRBJ1-6; D call uncertain. The CDR3 runs to 17 residues. Trimming shortened V by 4 bases and J by 0 bases, and 13 bases separated the two germline ends. Germline loops: CDR1 SGHDN, CDR2 FVKESK. The CDR3 DNA reads as TGTGCCAGCAGCCCTTCGAGAGCTGGCTCCTATAATTCACCCCTCCACTTT. It yields the protein CASSPSRAGSYNSPLHF.

This clone was seen a few times. The chain links TRBV10-3 to TRBJ1-5, with 8 bases lining up with TRBD1. J was trimmed by 4 bases and V by 6 bases; bases with no gene match: 8. This CDR3 comprises 15 residues. The germline V gene has CDR1 ENHRY and CDR2 SYGVKD. The CDR3 here is CAIRSGQGGNQPQHF. The DNA for the CDR3 is TGTGCCATCAGATCCGGACAGGGCGGAAATCAGCCCCAGCATTTT.

CDR3 nucleotide sequence: TGTGCCAGCAGTTACAAGGGGGACACTGAAGCTTTCTTT. Amino acids: CASSYKGDTEAFF. V is TRBV6-5 and J is TRBJ1-1; possibly TRBD1 for D (6 bases). Trimming took 2 bases from V and 3 from J, leaving 7 bases between them. The CDR3 is made up of 13 amino acids. In germline, CDR1 is MNHEY, CDR2 SVGAGI.

This chain links TRBV7-9 with TRBJ2-3; D is uncertain. There are 12 residues in the CDR3. CDR1 and CDR2 from the germline V gene are SEHNR and FQNEAQ (reference sequence). The germline V and J ends were trimmed by 1 base and 4 bases, with 3 bases remaining between them. CDR3 DNA: TGTGCCAGCAGCTTAGTAGCAGATACGCAGTATTTT. Translated, it gives CASSLVADTQYF.

A few counts support this clone. The chain couples TRBV7-3 to TRBJ2-5; D is possibly TRBD2 (6 bases). CDR3 size: 14 residues. From germline, CDR1 is SGHTA and CDR2 FQGTGA. Between the trimmed V and J ends, which lost 5 bases and 6 bases, there was a span of 16 bases. DNA for the CDR3: TGTGCCAGCAGCCCCACCGGGACTTGGAAGACCCAGTACTTC. Encoded protein: CASSPTGTWKTQYF.

V and J are TRBV5-6 and TRBJ1-2, with TRBD1 matching 9 bases. This CDR3 has 14 residues. The junction had 1 base not matched to a gene; V was cut back by 2 bases and J by 2 bases. Looked up from germline, CDR1 is SGHDT and CDR2 is YYEEEE. The CDR3 sequence is CASSLDRGNYGYTF. For the CDR3, the DNA is TGTGCCAGCAGCTTAGACAGGGGGAACTATGGCTACACCTTC.

The rearrangement joins TRBV10-1 to TRBJ2-3, with a possible D match to TRBD2 (6 bases). The CDR3 contains 13 residues. V lost 6 bases to trimming and J lost 5 bases, with 12 bases between them. The germline V gene encodes CDR1 WNHNN and CDR2 SYGVQD (reference sequence). The CDR3 DNA reads as TGCGCCAGCAGCGCCGGGGGAGTAGATACGCAGTATTTT. This translates into CASSAGGVDTQYF.

The chain recombines TRBV6-1 with TRBJ1-5; the match to TRBD1 covers 9 bases. V lost 6 bases and J lost 4; bases outside the gene matches: 10. CDR3 length equals 16 residues. From germline, CDR1 is MNHNS and CDR2 SASEGT. The CDR3 here is CASREQGAFWNQPQHF. The CDR3, as DNA: TGTGCCAGCAGGGAACAGGGGGCCTTTTGGAATCAGCCCCAGCATTTT.

The genes are TRBV15 and TRBJ2-5; D uncertain. This CDR3 spans 13 amino acids. Trimming took 0 bases from V and 0 from J, leaving 2 bases between them. Germline CDR1 and CDR2: LNHNV and YYDKDF (reference sequence). This chain's CDR3 is CATSRDYQETQYF. The CDR3 bases are TGTGCCACCAGCAGAGACTACCAAGAGACCCAGTACTTC. The full variable domain, its missing parts supplied by reference TRBV15 and TRBJ2-5, is DAMVIQNPRYQVTQFGKPVTLSCSQTLNHNVMYWYQQKSSQAPKLLFHYYDKDFNNEADTPDNFQSRRPNTSFCFLDIRSPGLGDTAMYLCATSRDYQETQYFGPGTRLLVL.

This clone was observed a handful of times. The chain couples TRBV11-2 to TRBJ2-5; TRBD1 might be the D (5 bases). The CDR3 is 15 residues long. Germline V gene lookup returns CDR1 SGHAT and CDR2 FQNNGV. Trimming took 0 bases from V and 2 from J, leaving 10 bases between them. The CDR3 protein is CASSLEGLLQETQYF. In nucleotides, the CDR3 is TGTGCCAGCAGCTTAGAGGGGCTTTTGCAAGAGACCCAGTACTTC.

The genes are TRBV5-1 and TRBJ2-3, with 7 bases identical to TRBD2. The CDR3 totals 14 residues. Germline V gene sequence: CDR1 SGHRS, CDR2 YFSETQ. The V and J ends lost 1 base and 3 bases, in that order; junction bases with no gene match: 2. In DNA form, the CDR3 reads TGCGCCAGCAGCTTGAGCGGGGAAACAGATACGCAGTATTTT. Amino acid sequence: CASSLSGETDTQYF.

This clone was observed once. This chain connects TRBV2 to TRBJ2-3, with 15 positions matching TRBD2. Looked up from germline, CDR1 is SNHLY and CDR2 is FYNNEI. CDR3 length equals 18 residues. The junction had 10 bases not matched to a gene; V was cut back by 7 bases and J by 2 bases. The CDR3 nucleotides read TGTGCCAGCACCGAAAAGGGACTAGCGGGGGGTTACACAGATACGCAGTATTTT. It yields the protein CASTEKGLAGGYTDTQYF.